A single sample is the source of the 11 T cell receptor beta chains below, sequenced in a study of T cells in Graves' hyperthyroidism and ophthalmopathy. It was RNA transcripts that yielded the amplified TCR beta CDR3 regions. A first-round RT-PCR of the TCR CDR3 used the HTBI primer set. TCRdb re-analysed the multiplex PCR reads in MiXCR, keeping a single row per CDR3 protein. The table lists over 300,000 distinct CDR3 sequences, about 15% of them singletons, with approximately 11% in the top ten. Sequencing was performed on blood. The source of these receptors is a woman aged 60 to 75 with Graves' hyperthyroidism.

This clonotype was detected a few times. The CDR3 nucleotides are TGTGCCAGCAGTTACCCACGCAATGAGCAGTTCTTC. This sequence encodes CASSYPRNEQFF. The chain is built from TRBV6-5 and TRBJ2-1; D is undetermined. The germline CDR1 and CDR2 sequences are MNHEY and SVGAGI. The germline V and J ends were trimmed by 2 bases and 6 bases, with 5 bases remaining between them. This CDR3 has 12 residues.

This clonotype was recorded at least ten times. The chain combines TRBV28 with TRBJ2-7; tentatively, D is TRBD2 (5 bases). Germline CDR1 reads MDHEN; CDR2 reads SYDVKM. V was cut by 3 bases and J by 6 bases, with 12 bases left in between. This CDR3 spans 13 amino acids. The CDR3 loop reads CASSLRVRGEQYF. The CDR3 DNA follows: TGTGCCAGCAGTTTGAGGGTCCGGGGCGAGCAGTACTTC.

This clonotype was counted ten times or more. The chain recombines TRBV20-1 with TRBJ2-4; 16 nucleotides agree with TRBD2. Per germline, CDR1 DFQATT and CDR2 SNEGSKA (reference sequence). This CDR3 comprises 14 residues. V trimming: 5 bases; J trimming: 5 bases; junction bases outside the gene matches: 0. CDR3 in amino acids: CSAGTSGRENIQYF. The CDR3 DNA reads TGCAGTGCTGGGACTAGCGGGAGGGAAAACATTCAGTACTTC.

This clonotype was recorded many times. Here the CDR3 reads CASKYKGTQYF. DNA of the CDR3: TGTGCCAGCAAGTATAAGGGCACGCAGTATTTT. The rearrangement uses TRBV6-1 and TRBJ2-3, with D unclear. Germline values: CDR1 MNHNS, CDR2 SASEGT. Deletions cut 7 bases from V and 9 bases from J, with 11 bases between. The CDR3 is made up of 11 amino acids.

This clonotype came up many times. The chain couples TRBV6-1 to TRBJ2-5, with 9 bases fitting TRBD1. J gave up 1 base and V 1 base, and 10 bases lay outside the gene matches. This CDR3 has 18 residues. Looked up from germline, CDR1 is MNHNS and CDR2 is SASEGT. CDR3 residues: CASSEEGGTGNLQETQYF. The CDR3 DNA reads as TGTGCCAGCAGTGAAGAGGGGGGGACAGGGAACCTCCAAGAGACCCAGTACTTC.

This clonotype appeared many times. V is TRBV12-3 or TRBV12-4 and J is TRBJ2-2; possibly TRBD1 for D (6 bases). V lost 6 bases and J lost 5, with 16 bases in between. This CDR3 contains 15 residues. CDR3 loop: CASSRQGRGTGELFF. The CDR3, as DNA: TGTGCCAGCAGCCGGCAGGGGCGCGGAACCGGGGAGCTGTTTTTT.

This clonotype appeared a few times. The chain employs TRBV20-1 and TRBJ1-5; 12 bases map to TRBD1. J was trimmed by 6 bases and V by 0 bases; bases with no gene match: 3. Germline CDR1 reads DFQATT; CDR2 reads SNEGSKA (reference sequence). The length of the CDR3 is 15 residues. DNA of the CDR3: TGCAGTGCTAGAGAGGGGACAGGGGGCATTCAGCCCCAGCATTTT. This encodes CSAREGTGGIQPQHF.

This clonotype was seen at least ten times. This chain links TRBV5-1 with TRBJ1-4; no clear D gene. This CDR3 comprises 16 residues. Germline V gives CDR1 SGHRS, CDR2 YFSETQ. With 3 bases removed from V and 5 bases from J, the gap between germline ends came to 17 bases. The CDR3 DNA is TGCGCCAGCAGCTCGACGCGGGGAACAAGAAATGAAAAACTGTTTTTT. This sequence encodes CASSSTRGTRNEKLFF.

This clonotype has more than one count but fewer than ten. The rearrangement uses TRBV10-3 and TRBJ1-3, with TRBD1 identical over 8 bases. V was clipped by 7 bases and J by 0 bases; unmatched bases: 2. Germline CDR1 ENHRY, CDR2 SYGVKD. This CDR3 has 14 residues. CDR3 nucleotides: TGTGCCATCACCGGGACAGGCTCTGGAAACACCATATATTTT. It yields the protein CAITGTGSGNTIYF.

There are many counts of this clonotype. V and J are TRBV12-3 or TRBV12-4 and TRBJ1-5; D gene unclear. V shed 2 bases and J shed 5 bases, with 10 bases lying between them. The CDR3 is 14 residues long. The CDR3 DNA follows: TGTGCCAGCAGTTTATCCCCGGCCCATCAGCCCCAGCATTTT. Translating gives CASSLSPAHQPQHF.

This clonotype has at least ten counts. In nucleotides, the CDR3 is TGTGCCACCTCCCCCAGAGATAACACCGGGGAGCTGTTTTTT. Its translation: CATSPRDNTGELFF. The V gene is TRBV24-1, the J gene TRBJ2-2, with D unclear. This CDR3 region has 14 residues. Germline V gene data show CDR1 as KGHDR and CDR2 as SFDVKD. V lost 9 bases to trimming and J lost 2 bases, with 12 bases between them.